This TCR beta chain was sequenced during a study of blood T cell repertoires in COVID-19. Study-wide background: Sample material is recorded as cDNA or gDNA derived from T cells, B-cell-depleted T cells, or PBMCs.

TCRdb's table, derived via immunoSEQ multiplex PCR, lists solely in-frame clones and lacks some. The data hold some 400,000 clones, with 85% to 90% observed a single time. V was pared by 5 bases and J by 1 base, with 8 bases between. Germline loops: CDR1 SGHTA, CDR2 FQGNSA. The CDR3 is 13 residues long. The TCR originated in a man between 25 and 39 years old who had recovered from COVID-19. Sequenced sample: PBMCs or T cells enriched from blood (not recorded which). J is TRBJ1-1 and V is TRBV7-2; no clear D gene. CDR3 nucleotides: TGTGCCAGCAGCCCCGGGGAGAACACTGAAGCTTTCTTT. Its protein is CASSPGENTEAFF. The variable domain in full, with the rest retrieved from reference TRBV7-2 and TRBJ1-1, is GAGVSQSPSNKVTEKGKDVELRCDPISGHTALYWYRQSLGQGLEFLIYFQGNSAPDKSGLPSDRFSAERTGGSVSTLTIQRTQQEDSAVYLCASSPGENTEAFFGQGTRLTVV.